These 5 T cell receptor beta chains came from one sample sequenced in a study of OX40 agonist ivuxolimab in advanced cancers. The assay was immunoSEQ multiplex PCR, and TCRdb's table has in-frame clones only and misses some. Among tens of thousands of clones listed, roughly 93% were seen once. This sample comprised CD4+ or CD8+ T cells sorted from blood, obtained in a trial of the OX40 agonist ivuxolimab. These receptors originate from an adult with an advanced solid tumor such as melanoma, head and neck, liver or kidney cancer.

The chain has TRBV28 and TRBJ1-4; the match to TRBD1 covers 10 bases. This CDR3 has 17 amino acids. The germline CDR1 and CDR2 sequences are MDHEN and SYDVKM. V gave up 3 bases and J gave up 6 bases; unmatched junction bases: 10. The chain's CDR3 is CASSFSPRTGGYEKLFF. The CDR3 DNA reads as TGTGCCAGCAGTTTCTCACCTCGGACAGGGGGTTATGAAAAACTGTTTTTT. Combining the CDR3 with reference TRBV28 and TRBJ1-4 gives the whole variable domain DVKVTQSSRYLVKRTGEKVFLECVQDMDHENMFWYRQDPGLGLRLIYFSYDVKMKEKGDIPEGYSVSREKKERFSLILESASTNQTSMYLCASSFSPRTGGYEKLFFGSGTQLSVL.

This chain's CDR3 is CASSTYPGTSGIDEQFF. DNA of the CDR3: TGTGCCAGCAGTACGTACCCCGGGACTAGCGGGATCGATGAGCAGTTCTTC. The rearrangement links TRBV28 to TRBJ2-1; 13 nucleotides agree with TRBD2. V was pared by 5 bases and J by 8 bases, with 12 bases of the junction left unmatched. Per the germline V gene, CDR1 is MDHEN and CDR2 is SYDVKM. This CDR3 contains 17 residues. Full variable domain (outside the CDR3, taken from reference TRBV28 and TRBJ2-1): DVKVTQSSRYLVKRTGEKVFLECVQDMDHENMFWYRQDPGLGLRLIYFSYDVKMKEKGDIPEGYSVSREKKERFSLILESASTNQTSMYLCASSTYPGTSGIDEQFFGPGTRLTVL.

The chain links TRBV9 to TRBJ2-7; 12 nucleotides match TRBD2. The CDR3 has 17 residues. The germline V gene encodes CDR1 SGDLS and CDR2 YYNGEE. V dropped 0 bases and J dropped 0; count of bases not matched to a gene: 4. The CDR3 nucleotides are TGTGCCAGCAGCGTAGGGCTAGCGGGAGGGATCTCCTACGAGCAGTACTTC. Protein sequence: CASSVGLAGGISYEQYF. Full variable domain (remainder filled in from reference TRBV9 and TRBJ2-7): DSGVTQTPKHLITATGQRVTLRCSPRSGDLSVYWYQQSLDQGLQFLIQYYNGEERAKGNILERFSAQQFPDLHSELNLSSLELGDSALYFCASSVGLAGGISYEQYFGPGTRLTVT.

The chain uses TRBV18 and TRBJ2-7; D not certain. Looked up from germline, CDR1 is KGHSH and CDR2 is LQKENI. Trimming removed 0 bases from V and 2 bases from J, with 8 bases in between. The CDR3 has 14 residues. CDR3 coding DNA: TGTGCCAGCTCACCACCGGCATCAACCTACGAGCAGTACTTC. It yields the protein CASSPPASTYEQYF.

The chain uses TRBV9 and TRBJ1-4; D perhaps matches TRBD1 (5 bases). Trimming removed 4 bases at V and 2 bases at J, with 12 bases between. This CDR3 contains 15 residues. CDR1 is SGDLS, CDR2 YYNGEE, per germline. In DNA, the CDR3 is TGTGCCAGCAGCAGAAGCGGGGACACTAATGAAAAACTGTTTTTT. Its protein is CASSRSGDTNEKLFF.